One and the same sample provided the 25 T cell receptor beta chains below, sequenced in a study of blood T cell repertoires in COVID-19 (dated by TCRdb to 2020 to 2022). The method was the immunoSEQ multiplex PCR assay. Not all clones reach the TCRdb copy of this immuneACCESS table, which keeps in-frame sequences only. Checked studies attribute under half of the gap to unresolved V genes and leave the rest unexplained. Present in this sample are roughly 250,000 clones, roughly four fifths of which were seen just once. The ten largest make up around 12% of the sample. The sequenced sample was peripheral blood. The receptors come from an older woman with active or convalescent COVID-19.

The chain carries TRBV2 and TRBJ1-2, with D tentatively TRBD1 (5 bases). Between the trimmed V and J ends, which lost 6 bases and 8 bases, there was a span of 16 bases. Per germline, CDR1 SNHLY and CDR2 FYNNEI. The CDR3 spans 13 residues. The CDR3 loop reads CASSSRGGEGYTF. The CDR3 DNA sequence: TGTGCCAGCAGCTCCCGGGGAGGGGAGGGCTACACCTTC.

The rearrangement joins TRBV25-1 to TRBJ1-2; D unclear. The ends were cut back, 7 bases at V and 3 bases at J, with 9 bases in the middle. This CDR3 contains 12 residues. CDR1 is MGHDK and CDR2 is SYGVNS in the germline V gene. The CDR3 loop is CASTDKDYGYTF. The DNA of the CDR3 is TGTGCCAGCACCGACAAAGACTATGGCTACACCTTC.

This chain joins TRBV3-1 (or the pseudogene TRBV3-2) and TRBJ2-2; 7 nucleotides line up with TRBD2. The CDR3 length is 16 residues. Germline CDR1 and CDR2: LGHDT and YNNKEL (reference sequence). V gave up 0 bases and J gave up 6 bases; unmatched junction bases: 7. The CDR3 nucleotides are TGTGCCAGCAGCCAAGAAACCCGGGAGGTCCCCGGGGAGCTGTTTTTT. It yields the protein CASSQETREVPGELFF.

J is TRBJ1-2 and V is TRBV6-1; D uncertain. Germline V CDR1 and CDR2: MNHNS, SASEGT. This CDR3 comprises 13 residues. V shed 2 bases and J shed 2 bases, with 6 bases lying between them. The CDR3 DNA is TGTGCCAGCAGTGAAACAGCCAACTATGGCTACACCTTC. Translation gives CASSETANYGYTF.

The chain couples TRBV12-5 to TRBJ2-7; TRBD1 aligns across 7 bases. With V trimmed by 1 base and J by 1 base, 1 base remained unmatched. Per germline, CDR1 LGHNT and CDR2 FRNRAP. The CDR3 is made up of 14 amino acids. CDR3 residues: CASGLGQGSYEQYF. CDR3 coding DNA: TGTGCTAGTGGTTTGGGACAGGGATCCTACGAGCAGTACTTC.

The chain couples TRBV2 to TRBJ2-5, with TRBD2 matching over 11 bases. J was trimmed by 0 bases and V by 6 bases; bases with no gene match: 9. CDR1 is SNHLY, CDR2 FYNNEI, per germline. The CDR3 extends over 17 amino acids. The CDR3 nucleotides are TGTGCCAGCAGCTCCTACCTACTAGCGGGGGACCAAGAGACCCAGTACTTC. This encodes CASSSYLLAGDQETQYF.

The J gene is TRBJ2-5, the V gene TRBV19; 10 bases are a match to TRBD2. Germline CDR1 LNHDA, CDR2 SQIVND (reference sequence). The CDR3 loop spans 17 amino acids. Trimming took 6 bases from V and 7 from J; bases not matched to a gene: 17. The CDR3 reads CASSLDVSGGALGTQYF. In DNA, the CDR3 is TGTGCCAGTAGCCTTGACGTGAGCGGGGGGGCTTTGGGGACCCAGTACTTC.

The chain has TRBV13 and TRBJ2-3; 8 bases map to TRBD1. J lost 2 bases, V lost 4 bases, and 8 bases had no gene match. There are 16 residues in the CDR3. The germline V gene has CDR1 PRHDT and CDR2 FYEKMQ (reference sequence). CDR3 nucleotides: TGTGCCAGCAGCTCCCGGACAGGGACGCTCACAGATACGCAGTATTTT. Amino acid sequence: CASSSRTGTLTDTQYF.

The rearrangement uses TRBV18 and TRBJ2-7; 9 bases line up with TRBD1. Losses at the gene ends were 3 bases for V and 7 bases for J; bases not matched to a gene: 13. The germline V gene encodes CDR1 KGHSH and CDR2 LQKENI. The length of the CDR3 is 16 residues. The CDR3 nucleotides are TGTGCCAGCTCACCTACAACAGGGGGCGCAGTAGGGGAGCAGTACTTC. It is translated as CASSPTTGGAVGEQYF.

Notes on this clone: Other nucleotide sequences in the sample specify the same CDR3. In DNA form, the CDR3 reads TGCGCCAGCAGCCCGGGACAGGAATCCACCGGGGAGCTGTTTTTT. This encodes CASSPGQESTGELFF. The chain employs TRBV5-1 and TRBJ2-2; 8 bases fit TRBD1. V shed 4 bases and J 4 bases; nucleotides not matched to a gene: 6. The CDR3 spans 15 residues. CDR1 is SGHRS, CDR2 YFSETQ, per germline.

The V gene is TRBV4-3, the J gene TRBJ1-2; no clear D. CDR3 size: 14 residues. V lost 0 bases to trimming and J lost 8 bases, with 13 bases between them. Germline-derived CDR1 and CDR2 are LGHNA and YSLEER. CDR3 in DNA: TGCGCCAGCAGCCAAGAGGTCGGGCCGGGAGGCTACACCTTC. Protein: CASSQEVGPGGYTF.

The CDR3 sequence is CASSQGHSNQPQHF. Here the CDR3 DNA reads TGTGCCAGCTCCCAGGGCCATAGCAATCAGCCCCAGCATTTT. The chain recombines TRBV18 with TRBJ1-5, with D possibly matching TRBD1 (5 bases). Germline CDR1 reads KGHSH; CDR2 reads LQKENI. The V end lost 6 bases, the J end lost 0 bases, and 9 bases lay between the germline ends. The CDR3 runs 14 residues.

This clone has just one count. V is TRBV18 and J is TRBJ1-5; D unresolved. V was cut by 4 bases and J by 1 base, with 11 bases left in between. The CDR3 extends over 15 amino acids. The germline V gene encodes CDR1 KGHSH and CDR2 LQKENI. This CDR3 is CASSLEPGSNQPQHF. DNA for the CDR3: TGTGCCAGCTCACTTGAACCGGGAAGCAATCAGCCCCAGCATTTT.

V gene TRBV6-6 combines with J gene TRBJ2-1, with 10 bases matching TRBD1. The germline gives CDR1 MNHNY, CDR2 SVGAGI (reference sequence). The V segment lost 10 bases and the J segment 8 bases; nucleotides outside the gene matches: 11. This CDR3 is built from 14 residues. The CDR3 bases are TGTGCCACCCGAACCGGGACAGGGGTAGATGAGCAGTTCTTC. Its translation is CATRTGTGVDEQFF.

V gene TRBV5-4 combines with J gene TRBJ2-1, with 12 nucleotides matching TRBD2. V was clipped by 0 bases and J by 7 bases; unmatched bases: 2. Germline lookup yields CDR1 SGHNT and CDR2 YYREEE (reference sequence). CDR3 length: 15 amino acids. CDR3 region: CASSLGLAGENEQFF. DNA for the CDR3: TGTGCCAGCAGCTTGGGACTAGCGGGGGAAAATGAGCAGTTCTTC.

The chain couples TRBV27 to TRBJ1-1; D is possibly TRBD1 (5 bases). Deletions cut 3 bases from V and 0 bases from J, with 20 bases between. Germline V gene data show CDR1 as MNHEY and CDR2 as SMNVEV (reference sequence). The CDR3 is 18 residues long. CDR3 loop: CASSFRAGLRPMNTEAFF. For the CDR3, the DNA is TGTGCCAGCAGTTTTAGGGCAGGGCTAAGGCCCATGAACACTGAAGCTTTCTTT.

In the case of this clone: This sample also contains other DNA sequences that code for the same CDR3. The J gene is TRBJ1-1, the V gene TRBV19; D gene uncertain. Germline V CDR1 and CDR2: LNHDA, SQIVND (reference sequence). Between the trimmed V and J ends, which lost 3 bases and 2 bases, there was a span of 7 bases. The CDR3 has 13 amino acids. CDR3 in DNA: TGTGCCAGTAGTATCTCGGTCAACACTGAAGCTTTCTTT. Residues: CASSISVNTEAFF.

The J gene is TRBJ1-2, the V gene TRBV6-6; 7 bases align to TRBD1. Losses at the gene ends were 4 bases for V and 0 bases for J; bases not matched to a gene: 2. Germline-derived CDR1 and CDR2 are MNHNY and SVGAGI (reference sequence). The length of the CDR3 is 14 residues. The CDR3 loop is CASSSDRSNYGYTF. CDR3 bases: TGTGCCAGCAGTTCGGACAGGTCTAACTATGGCTACACCTTC.

This chain's CDR3 is CASTPRVFNSPLHF. The DNA for the CDR3 is TGTGCCAGCACCCCCAGGGTATTTAATTCACCCCTCCACTTT. This chain links TRBV6-6 with TRBJ1-6; a possible D gene is TRBD1 (5 bases). The germline CDR1 and CDR2 sequences are MNHNY and SVGAGI (reference sequence). The CDR3 runs 14 residues. V lost 7 bases and J lost 6, with 13 bases in between.

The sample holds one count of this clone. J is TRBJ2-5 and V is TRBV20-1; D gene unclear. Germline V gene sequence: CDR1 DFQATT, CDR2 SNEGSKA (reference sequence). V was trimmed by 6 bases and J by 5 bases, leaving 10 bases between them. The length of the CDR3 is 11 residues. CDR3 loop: CSAPHRETQYF. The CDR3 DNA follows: TGCAGTGCCCCTCACCGGGAGACCCAGTACTTC.

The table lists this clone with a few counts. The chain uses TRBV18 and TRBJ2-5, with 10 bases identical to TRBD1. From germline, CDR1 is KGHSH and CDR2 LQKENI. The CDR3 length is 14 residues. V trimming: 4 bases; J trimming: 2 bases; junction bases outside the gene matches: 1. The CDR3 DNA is TGTGCCAGCTCACGGGACAGGGGACAAGAGACCCAGTACTTC. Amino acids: CASSRDRGQETQYF.

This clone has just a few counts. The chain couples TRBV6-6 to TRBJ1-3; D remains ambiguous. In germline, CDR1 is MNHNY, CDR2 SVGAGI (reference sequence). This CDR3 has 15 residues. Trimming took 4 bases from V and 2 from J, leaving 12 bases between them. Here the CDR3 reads CASSFWSAAGNTIYF. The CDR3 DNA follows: TGTGCCAGCAGTTTCTGGTCGGCGGCTGGAAACACCATATATTTT.

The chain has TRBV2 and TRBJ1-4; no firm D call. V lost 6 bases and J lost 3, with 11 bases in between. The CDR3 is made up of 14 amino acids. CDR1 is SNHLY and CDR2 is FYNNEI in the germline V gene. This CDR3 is CASSESGSNEKLFF. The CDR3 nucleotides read TGTGCCAGCAGCGAGTCGGGGTCTAATGAAAAACTGTTTTTT.

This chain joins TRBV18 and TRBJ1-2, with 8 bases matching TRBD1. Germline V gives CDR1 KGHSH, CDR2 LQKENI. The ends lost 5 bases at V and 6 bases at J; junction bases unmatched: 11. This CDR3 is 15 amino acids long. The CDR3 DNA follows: TGTGCCAGCTCATTCGACAGGGGAGATATTGATGGCTACACCTTC. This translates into CASSFDRGDIDGYTF.

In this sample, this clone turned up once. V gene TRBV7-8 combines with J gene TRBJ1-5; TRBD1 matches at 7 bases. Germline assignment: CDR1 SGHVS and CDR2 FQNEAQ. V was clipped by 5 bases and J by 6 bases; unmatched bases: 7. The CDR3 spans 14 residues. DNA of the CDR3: TGTGCCAGCAGCCTTGACAGGGTGGGTCAGCCCCAGCATTTT. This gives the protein CASSLDRVGQPQHF.